Each of the 21 T cell receptor beta chains below was sequenced from the same sample in a study of T-cell reconstitution after alpha-beta-depleted transplantation in children. During its preparation, the TCRbeta library received unique molecular identifiers. Each CDR3 protein is one row after TCRdb ran MiXCR on the PCR reads. The data hold fewer than 550,000 distinct CDR3 sequences, with around 10% observed a single time. The sample in question was PBMCs, mostly from graft donor cells, obtained 180 days after TCRalphabeta/CD19-depleted stem cell transplant. The receptors here all came from a female patient between 2 and 15 years old who had a stem cell transplant for aplastic anemia, so the T cells may come from the graft donor.

This chain connects TRBV7-2 to TRBJ1-2; the D gene is possibly TRBD1 (5 bases). Trimming pared 5 bases from V and 8 bases from J, leaving 15 bases between. The germline gives CDR1 SGHTA, CDR2 FQGNSA. This CDR3 has 13 amino acids. The CDR3 coding sequence is TGTGCCAGCAGCAACCCAGGGAAGGAAGGCTACACCTTC. Translating gives CASSNPGKEGYTF.

CDR3 bases: TGTGCCAGCAGTTACTGTTCCACCGACAGGGTACCTAGCGGGTGGAGCTCCTACGAGCAGTACGTC. Encoded protein: CASSYCSTDRVPSGWSSYEQYV. The chain links TRBV6-2 or TRBV6-3 to TRBJ2-7; D may be TRBD2 (8 bases). The CDR3 has 22 residues. CDR1 is MNHEY and CDR2 is SVGEGT in the germline V gene. V shed 1 base and J shed 0 bases, with 31 bases lying between them.

This clonotype was counted only a few times. J is TRBJ2-2 and V is TRBV5-5, with 7 bases that match TRBD1. This CDR3 is 14 amino acids long. Per germline, CDR1 SGHKS and CDR2 YYEKEE (reference sequence). With V trimmed by 5 bases and J by 2 bases, 3 bases remained unmatched. This CDR3 reads CASRDRVNTGELFF. The CDR3 nucleotides are TGTGCCAGCAGAGACAGGGTTAACACCGGGGAGCTGTTTTTT.

The chain has TRBV12-3 or TRBV12-4 and TRBJ2-1; D is possibly TRBD1 (5 bases). V lost 7 bases, J lost 4 bases, and 17 bases lay in between. The CDR3 runs to 15 residues. The CDR3 reads CASTLDAGPYNEQFF. The CDR3 region has the DNA TGTGCCAGCACGCTCGACGCAGGGCCTTACAATGAGCAGTTCTTC.

The chain is built from TRBV12-3 or TRBV12-4 and TRBJ2-7; unclear D gene. V was cut by 5 bases and J by 3 bases, with 14 bases left in between. This CDR3 has 14 amino acids. CDR3 sequence reads: CASSPKGNGYEQYF. CDR3 bases: TGTGCCAGCAGTCCTAAAGGCAACGGCTACGAGCAGTACTTC.

This clonotype has just a few counts. The rearrangement links TRBV10-3 to TRBJ2-2, with a tentative D call TRBD1 (6 bases). The CDR3 covers 16 residues. Germline values: CDR1 ENHRY, CDR2 SYGVKD. V lost 6 bases and J lost 7, with 21 bases in between. The CDR3 reads CAIRLGDIADDGELFF. The CDR3 coding sequence is TGTGCCATCAGGCTGGGGGACATCGCCGACGACGGGGAGCTGTTTTTT.

This clonotype appeared many times. The rearrangement uses TRBV27 and TRBJ2-1, with no clear D. This CDR3 contains 11 residues. V lost 2 bases and J 14 bases, leaving 10 bases between the germline ends. Germline CDR1 is MNHEY and CDR2 is SMNVEV (reference sequence). The CDR3 DNA is TGTGCCAGCAGTTTAGGCCATTTTGAGTTCTTC. It yields the protein CASSLGHFEFF.

This clonotype was seen more than once but under ten times. The chain combines TRBV18 with TRBJ2-1; D is possibly TRBD1 or TRBD2 (6 bases each). V was clipped by 0 bases and J by 4 bases, with 13 bases between them. The CDR3 is 16 residues long. From germline, CDR1 is KGHSH and CDR2 LQKENI. This CDR3 reads CASSPPGGPRYNEQFF. CDR3 nucleotides: TGTGCCAGCTCACCACCGGGGGGCCCTAGATACAATGAGCAGTTCTTC.

This clonotype was observed at least ten times. The chain has TRBV6-2 or TRBV6-3 and TRBJ2-1; 14 bases are a match to TRBD2. The V segment lost 8 bases and the J segment 1 base; nucleotides outside the gene matches: 10. The CDR3 has 18 residues. From germline, CDR1 is MNHEY and CDR2 SVGEGT. CDR3 sequence: CASCFRGTSGSSYNEQFF. In DNA, the CDR3 is TGTGCCAGCTGCTTCCGAGGGACTAGCGGGAGTTCCTACAATGAGCAGTTCTTC.

V and J are TRBV7-2 and TRBJ2-4; no firm D call. Per the germline V gene, CDR1 is SGHTA and CDR2 is FQGNSA. The CDR3 has 15 residues. Trimming shortened V by 2 bases and J by 2 bases, and 10 bases separated the two germline ends. CDR3 nucleotide sequence: TGTGCCAGCAGCTTACGAACGGATACCAAAAACATTCAGTACTTC. As protein: CASSLRTDTKNIQYF.

This clonotype was observed a handful of times. V usage is TRBV7-6 and J usage is TRBJ2-7, with 13 bases lining up with TRBD2. Germline-derived CDR1 and CDR2 are SGHVS and FNYEAQ. Losses at the gene ends were 5 bases for V and 3 bases for J; bases not matched to a gene: 7. The CDR3 is 16 residues long. The CDR3 protein is CASSLKGLAGLYEQYF. DNA for the CDR3: TGTGCCAGCAGCCTTAAGGGACTAGCGGGACTCTACGAGCAGTACTTC.

This rearrangement joins TRBV2 to TRBJ1-1; a weak D match, TRBD1 (5 bases). Germline V gene data show CDR1 as SNHLY and CDR2 as FYNNEI. V was pared by 5 bases and J by 4 bases, with 17 bases between. The CDR3 has 15 amino acids. The CDR3 protein is CASSKTRGSGTEAFF. The DNA for the CDR3 is TGTGCCAGCAGTAAAACCCGGGGGAGTGGCACTGAAGCTTTCTTT.

This clonotype was observed a few times. The CDR3 here is CASSLGLGRVYTF. The CDR3 region has the DNA TGTGCCAGCAGTTTGGGTCTTGGAAGGGTCTACACCTTC. This chain joins TRBV27 and TRBJ1-2; no clear D gene. Germline V gene sequence: CDR1 MNHEY, CDR2 SMNVEV (reference sequence). CDR3 length: 13 residues. The V end was cut by 3 bases, the J end by 10 bases, with 15 bases between.

This clonotype was observed a handful of times. V is TRBV6-1 and J is TRBJ2-7; unclear D gene. Germline V gene sequence: CDR1 MNHNS, CDR2 SASEGT. Trimming left V 2 bases short and J 1 base short, with 3 bases between. CDR3 length: 12 residues. CDR3 sequence (DNA): TGTGCCAGCAGTGAACTTTCCTACGAGCAGTACTTC. Protein: CASSELSYEQYF.

The chain recombines TRBV28 with TRBJ1-5; D might be TRBD1 (6 bases). Germline V lookup: CDR1 MDHEN, CDR2 SYDVKM. CDR3 size: 14 residues. Trimming took off 5 bases at V and 4 bases at J, with 12 bases between the two ends. DNA for the CDR3: TGTGCCAGCAGTCGGACAGTGGGGAATCAGCCCCAGCATTTT. Translating it yields CASSRTVGNQPQHF.

Only a few counts were recorded for this clonotype. The rearrangement uses TRBV6-2 or TRBV6-3 and TRBJ1-1; 8 bases match TRBD1. Germline CDR1 reads MNHEY; CDR2 reads SVGEGT. The CDR3 consists of 16 residues. V lost 4 bases and J lost 0; bases outside the gene matches: 7. The CDR3 DNA reads as TGTGCCAGCAGTTGCCGGGACAGGCGAATGAACACTGAAGCTTTCTTT. Protein: CASSCRDRRMNTEAFF.

This clonotype was detected a few times. This sequence joins TRBV19 and TRBJ2-7, with 8 bases matching TRBD2. The CDR3 loop spans 15 amino acids. Germline CDR1 LNHDA, CDR2 SQIVND (reference sequence). J gave up 4 bases and V 5 bases, and 10 bases lay outside the gene matches. The CDR3 DNA reads as TGTGCCAGTAGTGCTGGACACGGCGGGGGGTACGAGCAGTACGTC. This translates into CASSAGHGGGYEQYV.

The sample holds many counts of this clonotype. V is TRBV5-1 and J is TRBJ2-2, with D possibly matching TRBD1 (5 bases). This CDR3 region has 13 residues. Germline loops: CDR1 SGHRS, CDR2 YFSETQ. V was cut by 4 bases and J by 3 bases, with 7 bases left in between. CDR3 loop: CASSPQDTGELFF. Here the CDR3 DNA reads TGCGCCAGCAGCCCACAGGACACCGGGGAGCTGTTTTTT.

Of note for this clonotype: This may be a read error, as it is one base from a much larger clone. The chain is built from TRBV20-1 and TRBJ2-5, with 7 bases that match TRBD2. The CDR3 runs to 15 residues. Germline assignment: CDR1 DFQATT and CDR2 SNEGSKA (reference sequence). CDR3 in DNA: TGCAGTGCTAGAGCGGGAGGACCCTACCACGAGACCCAGTACTTC. Its translation: CSARAGGPYHETQYF.

This clonotype came up many times. V gene TRBV20-1 combines with J gene TRBJ1-6; 8 nucleotides match TRBD1. Per the germline V gene, CDR1 is DFQATT and CDR2 is SNEGSKA (reference sequence). The CDR3 runs to 15 residues. Germline trimming cut 5 bases from V and 0 bases from J; bases unmatched to any gene: 3. DNA for the CDR3: TGCAGTGCTGCCGGGACAGGCTCCTATAATTCACCCCTCCACTTT. Translating gives CSAAGTGSYNSPLHF.

This rearrangement joins TRBV28 to TRBJ2-3; D gene ambiguous. Germline CDR1 reads MDHEN; CDR2 reads SYDVKM. Trimming stripped 8 bases from V and 4 bases from J, with 13 bases between. CDR3 length: 13 residues. The CDR3 loop is CASGVAWADTQYF. The CDR3, as DNA: TGTGCCAGCGGGGTAGCTTGGGCAGATACGCAGTATTTT.